The 16 T cell receptor beta chains below were found in one sample sequenced in a study of blood T cell repertoires in COVID-19. Only in-frame clones appear in the TCRdb table, and some are missing; sequencing was by immunoSEQ multiplex PCR. The sample contains about 300,000 clones, around 89% of which appear only once. Sequencing was performed on peripheral blood. The receptors come from a woman aged 45-65 years with COVID-19, enrolled during active disease.

The genes are TRBV6-5 and TRBJ1-6; 7 nucleotides match TRBD1. The CDR3 covers 15 residues. CDR1 and CDR2 (germline): MNHEY, SVGAGI. The V and J ends lost 2 bases and 4 bases, in that order; junction bases with no gene match: 2. This CDR3 is CASSYKGQYNSPLHF. The CDR3 DNA sequence: TGTGCCAGCAGTTACAAGGGACAGTATAATTCACCCCTCCACTTT.

The genes are TRBV6-6 and TRBJ2-7; D is uncertain. The length of the CDR3 is 13 residues. Trimming took 3 bases from V and 0 from J, leaving 6 bases between them. The germline gives CDR1 MNHNY, CDR2 SVGAGI (reference sequence). The CDR3 sequence is CASSYYNSYEQYF. The CDR3 nucleotides are TGTGCCAGCAGTTATTATAACTCCTACGAGCAGTACTTC.

The rearrangement links TRBV4-1 to TRBJ2-7; D ambiguous. Germline loops: CDR1 MGHRA, CDR2 YSYEKL. CDR3 length: 14 residues. V was shortened by 4 bases and J by 0 bases, with 10 bases between the two germline ends. Written as DNA, the CDR3 is TGCGCCAGCAGCCCATTTCGAGGCTCCTACGAGCAGTACTTC. It encodes CASSPFRGSYEQYF.

The J gene is TRBJ2-3, the V gene TRBV6-5; 8 bases line up with TRBD1. Trimming removed 6 bases from V and 4 bases from J; junction bases left unmatched: 3. The CDR3 is 13 amino acids. CDR1 is MNHEY and CDR2 is SVGAGI in the germline V gene. The CDR3 DNA reads TGTGCCAGCAGGACAGGGGACCCAGATACGCAGTATTTT. Translation: CASRTGDPDTQYF.

This clone has more than one count but fewer than ten. This chain links TRBV7-9 with TRBJ2-1, with TRBD2 identical over 9 bases. CDR1 SEHNR and CDR2 FQNEAQ come from the germline V gene (reference sequence). The J segment lost 3 bases and the V segment lost 8 bases, leaving 14 bases of the junction unmatched. The CDR3 is made up of 17 amino acids. CDR3 loop: CASVKGTTSGYYNEQFF. CDR3 nucleotide sequence: TGTGCCAGCGTAAAAGGAACGACTAGCGGCTACTACAATGAGCAGTTCTTC.

V and J are TRBV18 and TRBJ2-7, with 7 bases lining up with TRBD1. The germline V gene encodes CDR1 KGHSH and CDR2 LQKENI. CDR3 length equals 15 residues. V was clipped by 4 bases and J by 3 bases; unmatched bases: 9. CDR3 sequence (DNA): TGTGCCAGCTCACGAGCACCCGGGACAGACTACGAGCAGTACTTC. Encoded protein: CASSRAPGTDYEQYF.

V usage is TRBV27 and J usage is TRBJ2-7, with D tentatively TRBD1 (6 bases). The length of the CDR3 is 15 residues. The germline CDR1 and CDR2 sequences are MNHEY and SMNVEV (reference sequence). Trimming left V 6 bases short and J 5 bases short, with 20 bases between. The CDR3 DNA reads as TGTGCCAGCAGCCGACTCCGGGACACCGCAAACGAGCAGTACTTC. Translation: CASSRLRDTANEQYF.

V is TRBV30 and J is TRBJ2-2; 7 bases fit TRBD1. Trimming removed 3 bases from V and 1 base from J; junction bases left unmatched: 5. Germline loops: CDR1 GTSNPN, CDR2 SVGIG (reference sequence). The CDR3 totals 15 residues. The chain's CDR3 is CAWSADRRNTGELFF. CDR3 sequence (DNA): TGTGCCTGGAGCGCGGACAGGAGGAACACCGGGGAGCTGTTTTTT. Combining the CDR3 with reference TRBV30 and TRBJ2-2 gives the whole variable domain SQTIHQWPATLVQPVGSPLSLECTVEGTSNPNLYWYRQAAGRGLQLLFYSVGIGQISSEVPQNLSASRPQDRQFILSSKKLLLSDSGFYLCAWSADRRNTGELFFGEGSRLTVL.

This chain connects TRBV6-5 to TRBJ2-1, with 8 bases lining up with TRBD1. From germline, CDR1 is MNHEY and CDR2 SVGAGI. V lost 5 bases to trimming and J lost 0 bases; unmatched junction nucleotides: 3. The CDR3 length is 15 residues. The CDR3 protein is CASSQGASSYNEQFF. CDR3 nucleotides: TGTGCCAGCAGTCAGGGGGCCAGCTCCTACAATGAGCAGTTCTTC.

J is TRBJ2-3 and V is TRBV6-6, with 16 bases identical to TRBD2. V was pared by 5 bases and J by 4 bases, with 6 bases of the junction left unmatched. Germline loops: CDR1 MNHNY, CDR2 SVGAGI (reference sequence). CDR3 length equals 17 residues. The chain's CDR3 is CASSRGTSGRAPDTQYF. CDR3 coding DNA: TGTGCCAGCAGTCGCGGGACTAGCGGGAGGGCTCCAGATACGCAGTATTTT.

The genes are TRBV5-1 and TRBJ2-5, with D perhaps matching TRBD2 (6 bases). CDR3 length: 15 amino acids. Germline V gene sequence: CDR1 SGHRS, CDR2 YFSETQ. The germline V and J ends were trimmed by 1 base and 1 base, with 11 bases remaining between them. This chain's CDR3 is CASSLLPGAQETQYF. Here the CDR3 DNA reads TGCGCCAGCAGCTTGCTGCCGGGAGCCCAAGAGACCCAGTACTTC.

The genes are TRBV6-5 and TRBJ1-1; D not certain. V was cut by 5 bases and J by 1 base, with 8 bases left in between. This CDR3 contains 13 residues. CDR1 MNHEY and CDR2 SVGAGI come from the germline V gene. This CDR3 is CASSQVQNTEAFF. CDR3 in DNA: TGTGCCAGCAGTCAGGTACAGAACACTGAAGCTTTCTTT.

The chain has TRBV11-2 and TRBJ1-4; 7 nucleotides match TRBD1. The CDR3 extends over 15 amino acids. CDR1 SGHAT and CDR2 FQNNGV come from the germline V gene. V trimming: 6 bases; J trimming: 4 bases; junction bases outside the gene matches: 8. In DNA, the CDR3 is TGTGCCAGCAGGCACCGGGACAGTGATAATGAAAAACTGTTTTTT. Translation gives CASRHRDSDNEKLFF.

This chain uses TRBV5-1 with TRBJ1-2; the match to TRBD1 covers 7 bases. V lost 4 bases to trimming and J lost 3 bases; unmatched junction nucleotides: 3. Germline V gene data show CDR1 as SGHRS and CDR2 as YFSETQ. The length of the CDR3 is 13 residues. The CDR3 nucleotides are TGCGCCAGCAGCCAAACAGGGGACTATGGCTACACCTTC. This codes for CASSQTGDYGYTF.

The chain is built from TRBV27 and TRBJ2-5, with 14 bases identical to TRBD2. Unmatched junction bases numbered 12, after V lost 3 bases and J lost 3 bases. The CDR3 has 19 residues. CDR1 is MNHEY and CDR2 is SMNVEV in the germline V gene (reference sequence). The DNA for the CDR3 is TGTGCCAGCAGTTTCATCTTTCCGGGACTAGCGGGAGATAAAGAGACCCAGTACTTC. This gives the protein CASSFIFPGLAGDKETQYF.

The rearrangement links TRBV6-5 to TRBJ1-1, with D possibly matching TRBD1 (6 bases). The germline CDR1 and CDR2 sequences are MNHEY and SVGAGI. Trimming stripped 6 bases from V and 5 bases from J, with 19 bases between. There are 15 residues in the CDR3. Here the CDR3 DNA reads TGTGCCAGCAGGGTATCGGGAGGGGGACTAACTGAAGCTTTCTTT. Translated: CASRVSGGGLTEAFF.